This TCR beta chain is drawn from a study of blood T cell repertoires in COVID-19. Study background: Donors in the United States, Italy and Spain gave samples during acute or convalescent COVID-19. T cells, B-cell-depleted T cells, or PBMCs provided the cDNA or gDNA that served as material.

This clone was picked up a small number of times. The CDR3 is 14 amino acids. V lost 9 bases to trimming and J lost 0 bases, with 9 bases between them. CDR1 is LNHDA, CDR2 SQIVND, per germline (reference sequence). In the original processing: Estimation of nucleated cell counts relied on the amplification of reference gene primers. Here immunoSEQ multiplex PCR was the method, and the copy in TCRdb shows in-frame clones only, minus some. The DNA gave D and trimming, while V, J and clone size come from that table. Among under 100,000 clones listed, about 80% were seen once. The V and J genes are TRBV19 and TRBJ2-6, with D unclear. This sequence was found in a woman aged 35 to 49 with active or convalescent COVID-19. The specimen sequenced was peripheral blood. The chain's CDR3 is CASTAFSGANVLTF. The CDR3 DNA reads TGTGCCAGCACAGCCTTCTCTGGGGCCAACGTCCTGACTTTC.